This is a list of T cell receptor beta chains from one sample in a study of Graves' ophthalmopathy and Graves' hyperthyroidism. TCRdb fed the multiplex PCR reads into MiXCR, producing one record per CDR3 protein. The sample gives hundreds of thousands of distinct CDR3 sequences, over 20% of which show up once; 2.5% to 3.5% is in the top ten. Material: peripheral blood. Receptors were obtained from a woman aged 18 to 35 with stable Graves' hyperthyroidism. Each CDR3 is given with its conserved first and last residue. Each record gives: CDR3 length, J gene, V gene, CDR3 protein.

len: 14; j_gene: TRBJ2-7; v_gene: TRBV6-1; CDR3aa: CASSRPGQPYEQYF
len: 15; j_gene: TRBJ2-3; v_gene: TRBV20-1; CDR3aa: CSARVGSRMWDTQYF
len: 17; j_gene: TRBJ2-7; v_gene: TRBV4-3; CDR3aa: CASSQDTRGQGAREQYF
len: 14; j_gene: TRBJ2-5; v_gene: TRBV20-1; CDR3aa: CSAGDRRFQETQYF
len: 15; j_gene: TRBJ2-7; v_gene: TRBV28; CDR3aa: CASSLRGLSSYEQYF
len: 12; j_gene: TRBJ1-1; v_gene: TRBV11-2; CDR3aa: CASSKDRRGAFF
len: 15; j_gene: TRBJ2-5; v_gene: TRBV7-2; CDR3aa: CASTITSGSGETQYF
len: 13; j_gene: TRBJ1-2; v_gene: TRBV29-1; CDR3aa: CSVEAAGRQGYTF
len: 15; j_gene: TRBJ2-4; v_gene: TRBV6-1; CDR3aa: CASSVLPKQPNIKYF
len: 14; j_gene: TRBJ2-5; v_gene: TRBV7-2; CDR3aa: CASSPYGTVETQYF
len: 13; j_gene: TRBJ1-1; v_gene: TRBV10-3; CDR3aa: CAIRAGLSTEAFF
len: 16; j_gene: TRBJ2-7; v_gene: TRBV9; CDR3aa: CASSVGGGGPFGEQYF
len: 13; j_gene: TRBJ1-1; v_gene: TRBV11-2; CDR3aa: CASSYPGGTEAFF
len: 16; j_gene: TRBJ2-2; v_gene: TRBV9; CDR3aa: CASSVGPGLAPGELFF
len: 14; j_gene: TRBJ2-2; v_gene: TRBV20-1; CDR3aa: CSATGGGNTGELFF
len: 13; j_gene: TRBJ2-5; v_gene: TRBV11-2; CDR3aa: CASSLSLVGAQYF
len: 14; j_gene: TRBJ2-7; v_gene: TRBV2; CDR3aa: CASRLAGSTYEQYF
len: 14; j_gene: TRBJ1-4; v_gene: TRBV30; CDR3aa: CAWSVRRGREKLFF
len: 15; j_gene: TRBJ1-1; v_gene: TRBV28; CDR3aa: CASIPWRGRNTEAFF
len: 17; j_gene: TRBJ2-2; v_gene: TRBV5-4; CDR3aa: CASSLNLASGFTGELFF
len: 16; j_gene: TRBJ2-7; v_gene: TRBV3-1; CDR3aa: CASSQLASGSPYEQYF
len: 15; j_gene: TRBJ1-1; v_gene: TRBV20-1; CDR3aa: CSARTLGRVGTEAFF
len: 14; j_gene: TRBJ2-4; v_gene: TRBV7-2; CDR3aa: CASSSSGRVNIKYF
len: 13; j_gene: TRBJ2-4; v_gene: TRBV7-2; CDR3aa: CASSLLAGDIQYF
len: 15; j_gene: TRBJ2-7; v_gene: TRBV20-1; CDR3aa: CSARKSLANSYEQYF
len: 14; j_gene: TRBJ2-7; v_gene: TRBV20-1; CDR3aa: CSASPDRVKYGQYF
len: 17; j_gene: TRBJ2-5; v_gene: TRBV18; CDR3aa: CASSPRNSANAQETQYF
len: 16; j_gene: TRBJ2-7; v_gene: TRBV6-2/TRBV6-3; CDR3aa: CASSSGGTSGIGEQYF
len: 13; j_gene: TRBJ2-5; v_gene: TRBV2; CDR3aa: CASSADAWETQYF
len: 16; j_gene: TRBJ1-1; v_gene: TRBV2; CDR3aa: CASSEGLAGPVTEAFF
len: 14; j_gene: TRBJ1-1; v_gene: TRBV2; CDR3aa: CASMLPGWDTEAFF